A selection of T cell receptor beta chains follows, all from one sample in a study of identical twins. TCRdb reprocessed the 5' RACE reads with MiXCR, giving one entry per CDR3 protein. The repertoire holds approximately 94,000 distinct CDR3 sequences, with 5.9% as singletons. The specimen sequenced was memory T cells sorted from blood. Receptors were obtained from a woman aged 45-59 years in good health. Each CDR3 is given with its conserved first and last residue. The D gene is left open where the match is weak. Expanded clones get a size class; other rows say once, few or many, or leave the size out.

CDR3 DNA: TGTGCCAGCAGCTTAGAGCCCTTGCGTTGGGATGAGCAGTTCTTC; CDR3 protein: CASSLEPLRWDEQFF; J gene: TRBJ2-1; D gene: NA; V gene: TRBV11-2; clone size: NA
CDR3 DNA: TGCAGTGCTACATTCGACTGGCAGAGTGGCTACACCTTC; CDR3 protein: CSATFDWQSGYTF; J gene: TRBJ1-2; D gene: NA; V gene: TRBV20-1; clone size: few
CDR3 DNA: TGTGCCAGCAGCTTAGACGGGACAGGGGGCAGCTGGTCCTACAATGAGCAGTTCTTC; CDR3 protein: CASSLDGTGGSWSYNEQFF; J gene: TRBJ2-1; D gene: TRBD1; V gene: TRBV7-6; clone size: few
CDR3 DNA: TGCGCCAGCAGCCAAGTCGTGGGGAGCTCCTACAATGAGCAGTTCTTC; CDR3 protein: CASSQVVGSSYNEQFF; J gene: TRBJ2-1; D gene: NA; V gene: TRBV4-1; clone size: NA
CDR3 DNA: TGTGCCAGCGGGGGACAGGGGAACACTGAAGCTTTCTTT; CDR3 protein: CASGGQGNTEAFF; J gene: TRBJ1-1; D gene: TRBD1; V gene: TRBV12-3/TRBV12-4; clone size: many
CDR3 DNA: TGCGCCAGCCAGCGGGAGATGTTACACAATGAGCAGTTCTTC; CDR3 protein: CASQREMLHNEQFF; J gene: TRBJ2-1; D gene: TRBD2; V gene: TRBV4-1; clone size: many
CDR3 DNA: TGTGCCAGCAGCTTAGTCGGGATCCCCCGGGGGGGGGCCAACGTCCTGACTTTC; CDR3 protein: CASSLVGIPRGGANVLTF; J gene: TRBJ2-6; D gene: NA; V gene: TRBV7-8; clone size: NA
CDR3 DNA: TGTGCCAGCAGTTTCCTCCGGGGAACAGATACGCAGTATTTT; CDR3 protein: CASSFLRGTDTQYF; J gene: TRBJ2-3; D gene: NA; V gene: TRBV12-3/TRBV12-4; clone size: many
CDR3 DNA: TGCGCCAGCAGCCCCGGTGGGGGTCGGGAGCAGTTCTTC; CDR3 protein: CASSPGGGREQFF; J gene: TRBJ2-1; D gene: NA; V gene: TRBV5-1; clone size: many
CDR3 DNA: TGCAGCGTTGTAGGGGAGTCAGCTAATGAAAAACTGTTTTTT; CDR3 protein: CSVVGESANEKLFF; J gene: TRBJ1-4; D gene: NA; V gene: TRBV29-1; clone size: NA
CDR3 DNA: TGTGCCAGCAGCCTCCAGAGCGGGAGTGGCTACAATGAGCAGTTCTTC; CDR3 protein: CASSLQSGSGYNEQFF; J gene: TRBJ2-1; D gene: TRBD2; V gene: TRBV11-2; clone size: NA
CDR3 DNA: TGCGCCAGCAGCCAAGGAGGTCTTGGAGGGAGAGAAAGTGAGACCCAGTACTTC; CDR3 protein: CASSQGGLGGRESETQYF; J gene: TRBJ2-5; D gene: NA; V gene: TRBV4-1; clone size: many
CDR3 DNA: TGTGCCTGGAGTGTACGCGCCGACTATGGCTACACCTTC; CDR3 protein: CAWSVRADYGYTF; J gene: TRBJ1-2; D gene: NA; V gene: TRBV30; clone size: few
CDR3 DNA: TGTGCCAGCAGTGCGGGGGACACAGGAGTCTCTGGAAACACCATATATTTT; CDR3 protein: CASSAGDTGVSGNTIYF; J gene: TRBJ1-3; D gene: NA; V gene: TRBV6-1; clone size: many
CDR3 DNA: TGTGCCAGCAGTTCCAATAGCGGCCAAATGGCCAATGAGCAGTTCTTC; CDR3 protein: CASSSNSGQMANEQFF; J gene: TRBJ2-1; D gene: NA; V gene: TRBV6-6; clone size: NA
CDR3 DNA: TGTGCCAGTAGTCTCGGGAAGGGCAGCTCTGGGGAGACCCAGTACTTC; CDR3 protein: CASSLGKGSSGETQYF; J gene: TRBJ2-5; D gene: NA; V gene: TRBV19; clone size: NA
CDR3 DNA: TGTGCCAGCAGGCGTATCCCCCGGGGCCGCCGGGGAGAGACCCAGTACTTC; CDR3 protein: CASRRIPRGRRGETQYF; J gene: TRBJ2-5; D gene: NA; V gene: TRBV11-2; clone size: many
CDR3 DNA: TGTGCCAGCAGCTTGCGGGGAAGGGGAGCTTTCTTT; CDR3 protein: CASSLRGRGAFF; J gene: TRBJ1-1; D gene: NA; V gene: TRBV5-4; clone size: NA
CDR3 DNA: TGTGCCAGCAGTGGTTCACAGGGGGTAATTGGAAACACCATATATTTT; CDR3 protein: CASSGSQGVIGNTIYF; J gene: TRBJ1-3; D gene: TRBD1; V gene: TRBV6-6; clone size: many
CDR3 DNA: TGCGCCAGCAGCCCAGGACAGGGCTTTGCCGGGGAGCTGTTTTTT; CDR3 protein: CASSPGQGFAGELFF; J gene: TRBJ2-2; D gene: TRBD1; V gene: TRBV5-1; clone size: many
CDR3 DNA: TGTGCCAGCAGCCCTGGACAGGGGGCGTCCGGTGAGCAGTTCTTC; CDR3 protein: CASSPGQGASGEQFF; J gene: TRBJ2-1; D gene: TRBD1; V gene: TRBV12-3/TRBV12-4; clone size: many
CDR3 DNA: TGTGCCACCAGGAGGACTAAGACGGGAGAAGCTTTCTTT; CDR3 protein: CATRRTKTGEAFF; J gene: TRBJ1-1; D gene: NA; V gene: TRBV24-1; clone size: many
CDR3 DNA: TGTGCCATCAGTGAGTCAGGGACTAGAAGAACAGATACGCAGTATTTT; CDR3 protein: CAISESGTRRTDTQYF; J gene: TRBJ2-3; D gene: TRBD2; V gene: TRBV10-3; clone size: many
CDR3 DNA: TGTGCCAGCAGAGCGACAGGGGTGGGGAATGAGCAGTTCTTC; CDR3 protein: CASRATGVGNEQFF; J gene: TRBJ2-1; D gene: TRBD1; V gene: TRBV7-9; clone size: NA
CDR3 DNA: TGTGCCAGCAGCGCCGGGACAGGGTATACTGAAGCTTTCTTT; CDR3 protein: CASSAGTGYTEAFF; J gene: TRBJ1-1; D gene: TRBD1; V gene: TRBV5-4; clone size: many
CDR3 DNA: TGCGCCAGCAGTCGGGGACAGGACTACGAGCAGTACTTC; CDR3 protein: CASSRGQDYEQYF; J gene: TRBJ2-7; D gene: TRBD1; V gene: TRBV5-1; clone size: NA
CDR3 DNA: TGTGCCAGCAGTGGGACAGGGGCATTAAGTAAGCCTGAAGCTTTCTTT; CDR3 protein: CASSGTGALSKPEAFF; J gene: TRBJ1-1; D gene: TRBD1; V gene: TRBV6-5; clone size: NA
CDR3 DNA: TGTGCCAGCAGCTTCGGGTCCATGGAGACCCAGTACTTC; CDR3 protein: CASSFGSMETQYF; J gene: TRBJ2-5; D gene: NA; V gene: TRBV7-9; clone size: many
CDR3 DNA: TGTGCCAGCAGCTGGGGCAGGGCAACCGGGGAGCTGTTTTTT; CDR3 protein: CASSWGRATGELFF; J gene: TRBJ2-2; D gene: NA; V gene: TRBV11-2; clone size: many
CDR3 DNA: TGTGCCAGCAGCTTGGGGGACAGTCCTAATGAAAAACTGTTTTTT; CDR3 protein: CASSLGDSPNEKLFF; J gene: TRBJ1-4; D gene: TRBD1; V gene: TRBV12-3/TRBV12-4; clone size: many
CDR3 DNA: TGCGCCAGCAGCTCTCGGGGAGGGCAGTACTTC; CDR3 protein: CASSSRGGQYF; J gene: TRBJ2-7; D gene: NA; V gene: TRBV5-1; clone size: many
CDR3 DNA: TGTGCCAGCAGTTCGGACAGGGGGCGGATTTTAAACACCCAGTACTTC; CDR3 protein: CASSSDRGRILNTQYF; J gene: TRBJ2-5; D gene: TRBD1; V gene: TRBV2; clone size: NA
CDR3 DNA: TGTGCCAGCAGCCAAGATCGGGGTTCCGAGACCCAGTACTTC; CDR3 protein: CASSQDRGSETQYF; J gene: TRBJ2-5; D gene: NA; V gene: TRBV3-1; clone size: NA
CDR3 DNA: TGCAGTGCTGAAAAGCGGGCGGTGGAGGGTGAGCAGTTCTTC; CDR3 protein: CSAEKRAVEGEQFF; J gene: TRBJ2-1; D gene: NA; V gene: TRBV20-1; clone size: many
CDR3 DNA: TGTGCCAGCAGCCCAGGACGGGGGAGCTTATTCTTC; CDR3 protein: CASSPGRGSLFF; J gene: TRBJ2-1; D gene: NA; V gene: TRBV7-2; clone size: many
CDR3 DNA: TGTGCCAGTAGTATAGGTAGCGGGAGGTGGGATGAGCAGTTCTTC; CDR3 protein: CASSIGSGRWDEQFF; J gene: TRBJ2-1; D gene: TRBD2; V gene: TRBV19; clone size: NA
CDR3 DNA: TGCAGTGCTAGAGATCCTCCGGGACCGAAACCCTATGGCTACACCTTC; CDR3 protein: CSARDPPGPKPYGYTF; J gene: TRBJ1-2; D gene: NA; V gene: TRBV20-1; clone size: many